This record concerns one TCR beta chain sequence. This sample is drawn from a study of blood T cell repertoires in COVID-19. Sequencing used immunoSEQ multiplex PCR; TCRdb keeps in-frame clones, though not all of them. The table has about 210,000 clones, around four fifths seen once. V lost 7 bases and J lost 1, with 7 bases in between. The CDR3 extends over 13 amino acids. The germline gives CDR1 LNHDA, CDR2 SQIVND (reference sequence). The sequence came from a woman in her 70s with COVID-19, enrolled during active disease. J is TRBJ2-2 and V is TRBV19, with unresolved D. The sequenced sample consisted of peripheral blood. In nucleotides, the CDR3 is TGTGCCAGTATGGCAAGGAACACCGGGGAGCTGTTTTTT. Translated: CASMARNTGELFF.